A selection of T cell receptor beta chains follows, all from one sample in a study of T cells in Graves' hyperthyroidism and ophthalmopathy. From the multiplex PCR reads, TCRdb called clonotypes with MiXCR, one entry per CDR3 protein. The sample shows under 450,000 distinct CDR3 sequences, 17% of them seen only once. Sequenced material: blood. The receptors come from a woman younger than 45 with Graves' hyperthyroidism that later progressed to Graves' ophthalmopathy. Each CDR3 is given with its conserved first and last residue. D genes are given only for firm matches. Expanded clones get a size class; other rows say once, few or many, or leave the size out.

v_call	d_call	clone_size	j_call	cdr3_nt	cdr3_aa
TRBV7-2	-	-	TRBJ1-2	TGTGCCACCCGGGGGGTTACTAACTATGGCTACACCTTC	CATRGVTNYGYTF
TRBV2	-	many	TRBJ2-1	TGTGCCAGCAGTGAGGGCAGGGTCAATGAGCAGTTCTTC	CASSEGRVNEQFF
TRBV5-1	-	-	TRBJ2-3	TGCGCCAGCGGCCCGGGGGCCGCCACAGATACGCAGTATTTT	CASGPGAATDTQYF
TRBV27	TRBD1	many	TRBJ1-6	TGTGCCAGCAGTTTGAGAACCGGGACAGGTGGGGGGAATAGGGATTCACCCCTCCACTTT	CASSLRTGTGGGNRDSPLHF
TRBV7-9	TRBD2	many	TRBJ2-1	TGTGCCAGCACAGGTTCACCGAGCGGGAGGTTCAATGAGCAGTTCTTC	CASTGSPSGRFNEQFF
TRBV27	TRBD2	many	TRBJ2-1	TGTGCCAGCAGTTTATCCCGACTAGCGGGAGTTGAGCAGTTCTTC	CASSLSRLAGVEQFF
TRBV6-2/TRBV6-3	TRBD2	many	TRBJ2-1	TGTGCCAGCAGTTACTCGGAAGCGGGGGACACACCTTACAATGAGCAGTTCTTC	CASSYSEAGDTPYNEQFF
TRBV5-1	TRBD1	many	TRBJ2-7	TGCGCCAGCAGCTCGGGACAGGGTATCGACGAGCAGTACTTC	CASSSGQGIDEQYF
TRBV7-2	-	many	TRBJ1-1	TGTGCCAGCAGCTTAATCACCTTGCTTGGCACCTCCATTGAAGCTTTCTTT	CASSLITLLGTSIEAFF
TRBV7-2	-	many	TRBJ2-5	TGTGCCAGCAGCTTAGTGGGGGCGGCGGCCGAGACCCAGTACTTC	CASSLVGAAAETQYF
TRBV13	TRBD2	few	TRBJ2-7	TGTGCCAGCAGCTTAGGCTTTAAATCGGGACTAGCGGGGCCCCCCTACGAGCAGTACTTC	CASSLGFKSGLAGPPYEQYF
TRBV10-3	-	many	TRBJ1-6	TGTGCCATCAGTGGAGGATCCATGGGGAATTCACCCCTCCACTTT	CAISGGSMGNSPLHF
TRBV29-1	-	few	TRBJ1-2	TGCAGCGTTGTCGGAACGCTCAGACTCGGGGGACTCTATGGCTACACCTTC	CSVVGTLRLGGLYGYTF
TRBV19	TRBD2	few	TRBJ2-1	TGTGCCAGTAGACCCGGGACTAGCGGATTCAATGAGCAGTTCTTC	CASRPGTSGFNEQFF
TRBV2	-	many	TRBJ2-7	TGTGCCAGCAGTGAAGGAGGGGGTCTTCGCTACGAGCAGTACTTC	CASSEGGGLRYEQYF